Shown below are 8 T cell receptor beta chains from a single sample sequenced in a study of neoadjuvant anti-PD-1 for oral cavity cancer. Specified time point: after neoadjuvant nivolumab, at surgical resection. This table comes from immunoSEQ multiplex PCR, and its TCRdb copy is limited to in-frame clones, with some not included. The sample lists more than 30,000 clones, approximately 40% seen once, with 16% in the top ten. Source: tumor tissue, taken after nivolumab (anti-PD-1) treatment. The receptors originated from a person aged 35-79 years with oral cavity squamous cell carcinoma.

This chain joins TRBV30 and TRBJ1-5; TRBD1 matches 7 bases. This CDR3 spans 15 amino acids. Germline lookup yields CDR1 GTSNPN and CDR2 SVGIG (reference sequence). V was pared by 3 bases and J by 0 bases, with 5 bases of the junction left unmatched. The CDR3 sequence: CAWSRGQYSNQPQHF. The CDR3 DNA follows: TGTGCCTGGAGCAGGGGACAGTATAGCAATCAGCCCCAGCATTTT.

This chain connects TRBV5-6 to TRBJ1-5; the D gene is possibly TRBD1 (5 bases). CDR1 and CDR2 from the germline V gene are SGHDT and YYEEEE. Trimming left V 0 bases short and J 5 bases short, with 12 bases between. This CDR3 region has 15 residues. The CDR3 DNA sequence: TGTGCCAGCAGCTTGGTAGGGGAACCTTATCAGCCCCAGCATTTT. It is translated as CASSLVGEPYQPQHF. Supplemented by reference TRBV5-6 and TRBJ1-5, the full variable domain reads DAGVTQSPTHLIKTRGQQVTLRCSPKSGHDTVSWYQQALGQGPQFIFQYYEEEERQRGNFPDRFSGHQFPNYSSELNVNALLLGDSALYLCASSLVGEPYQPQHFGDGTRLSIL.

This chain links TRBV2 with TRBJ1-1, with D uncertain. Between the trimmed V and J ends, which lost 4 bases and 2 bases, there was a span of 11 bases. Looked up from germline, CDR1 is SNHLY and CDR2 is FYNNEI. This CDR3 is built from 14 residues. The CDR3 coding sequence is TGTGCCAGCAGTGCGAGTCGGAGCAACACTGAAGCTTTCTTT. Protein: CASSASRSNTEAFF.

The rearrangement joins TRBV6-4 to TRBJ1-1; 7 bases map to TRBD1. The CDR3 spans 14 residues. V shed 4 bases and J 3 bases; nucleotides not matched to a gene: 5. CDR1 MRHNA and CDR2 SNTAGT come from the germline V gene. CDR3 amino acids: CASSVDRADTEAFF. The DNA of the CDR3 is TGTGCCAGCAGTGTCGACAGGGCTGACACTGAAGCTTTCTTT.

The chain carries TRBV5-1 and TRBJ2-7; perhaps TRBD2 as D (6 bases). The germline CDR1 and CDR2 sequences are SGHRS and YFSETQ. The CDR3 spans 16 residues. Trimming pared 0 bases from V and 6 bases from J, leaving 19 bases between. The CDR3 nucleotides are TGCGCCAGCAGCTTGGATCCGGGAGCCGAAGCTCGCGAGCAGTACTTC. It translates to CASSLDPGAEAREQYF.

CDR3 nucleotides: TGTGCCAGCAGCTTTTACACAGATACGCAGTATTTT. It codes for CASSFYTDTQYF. This chain uses TRBV7-6 with TRBJ2-3, with D unresolved. The CDR3 consists of 12 residues. Germline-derived CDR1 and CDR2 are SGHVS and FNYEAQ. Trimming left V 3 bases short and J 2 bases short, with 3 bases between.

The V gene is TRBV30, the J gene TRBJ2-5; a weak D match, TRBD2 (6 bases). CDR1 GTSNPN and CDR2 SVGIG come from the germline V gene (reference sequence). The germline V and J ends were trimmed by 5 bases and 2 bases, with 18 bases remaining between them. The CDR3 contains 15 residues. CDR3 sequence: CAWALGGRRQETQYF. CDR3 sequence (DNA): TGTGCCTGGGCGTTGGGGGGAAGGAGACAAGAGACCCAGTACTTC.

The chain links TRBV6-5 to TRBJ1-2; no clear D gene. Between the trimmed V and J ends, which lost 0 bases and 5 bases, there was a span of 16 bases. The germline gives CDR1 MNHEY, CDR2 SVGAGI. The CDR3 length is 16 residues. DNA of the CDR3: TGTGCCAGCAGTTACTCCTCCCCTCTTATTTCATATGGCTACACCTTC. Amino acids: CASSYSSPLISYGYTF.